These 11 T cell receptor beta chains were sequenced from one sample in a study of blood T cell repertoires in COVID-19. Assay: immunoSEQ multiplex PCR; the TCRdb copy retains only in-frame clones and omits some. Here the sample spans some 290,000 clones, 90% to 95% being singletons. Sequencing was done on a sample of PBMCs or T cells enriched from blood (not recorded which). The receptor source for this set is a woman in her twenties or thirties who had been exposed to COVID-19.

The rearrangement uses TRBV4-3 and TRBJ2-4, with D unresolved. Germline V gene lookup returns CDR1 LGHNA and CDR2 YSLEER. The CDR3 has 15 residues. The germline V and J ends were trimmed by 2 bases and 0 bases, with 8 bases remaining between them. CDR3 protein: CASSQTGQAKNIQYF. The CDR3 coding sequence is TGCGCCAGCAGCCAAACGGGTCAAGCCAAAAACATTCAGTACTTC.

This clone was recorded only once. The genes are TRBV4-3 and TRBJ2-1, with a weak D call TRBD1 (5 bases). V lost 0 bases to trimming and J lost 6 bases, with 9 bases between them. CDR1 is LGHNA and CDR2 is YSLEER in the germline V gene. This CDR3 spans 14 amino acids. The CDR3 region has the DNA TGCGCCAGCAGCCAAGAGCAGGGCTCCAATGAGCAGTTCTTC. Its protein product is CASSQEQGSNEQFF.

This rearrangement joins TRBV5-6 to TRBJ2-3; 10 positions match TRBD2. Trimming took 1 base from V and 3 from J; bases not matched to a gene: 11. The CDR3 covers 18 residues. Germline loops: CDR1 SGHDT, CDR2 YYEEEE. The CDR3 region is CASSLKSSGGYGTDTQYF. In DNA form, the CDR3 reads TGTGCCAGCAGCTTGAAATCTAGCGGGGGCTATGGGACAGATACGCAGTATTTT. Filled out from reference TRBV5-6 and TRBJ2-3, the complete variable domain reads DAGVTQSPTHLIKTRGQQVTLRCSPKSGHDTVSWYQQALGQGPQFIFQYYEEEERQRGNFPDRFSGHQFPNYSSELNVNALLLGDSALYLCASSLKSSGGYGTDTQYFGPGTRLTVL.

The chain uses TRBV5-1 and TRBJ1-1; 11 bases map to TRBD1. Germline V gene sequence: CDR1 SGHRS, CDR2 YFSETQ. The CDR3 totals 17 residues. The junction had 9 bases not matched to a gene; V was cut back by 4 bases and J by 1 base. The CDR3 sequence: CASSLGQGAVWNTEAFF. CDR3 DNA sequence: TGCGCCAGCAGCCTTGGACAGGGGGCAGTGTGGAACACTGAAGCTTTCTTT.

This chain joins TRBV6-1 and TRBJ2-7; 7 bases are shared with TRBD2. The CDR3 contains 17 residues. Trimming cost V 4 bases and J 5 bases; bases outside gene matches: 17. CDR1 and CDR2 (germline): MNHNS, SASEGT. The CDR3 nucleotides read TGTGCCAGCAGTGGGGGGGGTCGGGCCATGCCAACCCACGAGCAGTACTTC. Translation: CASSGGGRAMPTHEQYF.

This clone appeared a single time. V and J are TRBV5-1 and TRBJ1-2; TRBD1 agrees at 9 bases. Germline loops: CDR1 SGHRS, CDR2 YFSETQ. The CDR3 loop spans 14 amino acids. Trimming cost V 3 bases and J 8 bases; bases outside gene matches: 8. The CDR3 DNA follows: TGCGCCAGCAGCTCCGGACAGGGGAGGTTAGGCTACACCTTC. Protein product: CASSSGQGRLGYTF.

This rearrangement joins TRBV27 to TRBJ2-2; D is unclear. This CDR3 has 12 amino acids. From germline, CDR1 is MNHEY and CDR2 SMNVEV (reference sequence). V lost 5 bases and J lost 8, with 9 bases in between. The CDR3 loop is CASSLPLGELFF. Here the CDR3 DNA reads TGTGCCAGCAGTCTTCCCTTGGGGGAGCTGTTTTTT.

The gene calls are TRBV2 and TRBJ1-6, with unresolved D. CDR1 is SNHLY and CDR2 is FYNNEI in the germline V gene. V gave up 5 bases and J gave up 10 bases, with 15 bases separating them. The CDR3 has 14 residues. CDR3 residues: CASSFRGSGSPLHF. The CDR3 bases are TGTGCCAGCAGTTTTCGGGGTTCTGGGTCACCCCTCCACTTT.

CDR3 DNA: TGCGCCAGCAGCTTGGTGGGGGGGTTTCAGACCCAGTACTTC. As protein: CASSLVGGFQTQYF. This chain joins TRBV5-1 and TRBJ2-5, with TRBD2 identical over 7 bases. V was pared by 0 bases and J by 6 bases, with 5 bases of the junction left unmatched. The CDR3 extends over 14 amino acids. Per germline, CDR1 SGHRS and CDR2 YFSETQ.

This chain uses TRBV11-2 with TRBJ1-2; 7 bases map to TRBD1. The CDR3 length is 15 residues. J lost 8 bases, V lost 4 bases, and 13 bases had no gene match. CDR1 is SGHAT and CDR2 is FQNNGV in the germline V gene. The CDR3 is CASSSHSLQGEGYTF. As DNA, the CDR3 is TGTGCCAGCAGCTCCCATTCTTTGCAGGGGGAGGGCTACACCTTC.

The rearrangement joins TRBV5-6 to TRBJ1-2; D remains ambiguous. Germline V lookup: CDR1 SGHDT, CDR2 YYEEEE. The CDR3 sequence is 12 residues long. V lost 3 bases, J lost 4 bases, and 7 bases lay in between. DNA of the CDR3: TGTGCCAGCAGCTCCTTTCCCTATGGCTACACCTTC. Amino acid sequence: CASSSFPYGYTF. The full variable domain, rest sourced from reference TRBV5-6 and TRBJ1-2, is DAGVTQSPTHLIKTRGQQVTLRCSPKSGHDTVSWYQQALGQGPQFIFQYYEEEERQRGNFPDRFSGHQFPNYSSELNVNALLLGDSALYLCASSSFPYGYTFGSGTRLTVV.